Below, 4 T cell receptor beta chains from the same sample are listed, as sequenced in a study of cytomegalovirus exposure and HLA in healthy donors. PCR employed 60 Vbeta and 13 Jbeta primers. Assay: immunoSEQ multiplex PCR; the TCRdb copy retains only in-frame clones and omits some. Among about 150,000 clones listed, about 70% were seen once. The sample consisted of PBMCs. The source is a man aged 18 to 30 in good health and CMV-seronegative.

The CDR3 nucleotides read TGTGCCAGCAGTTCGCAGGGTAGGGACACTGAAGCTTTCTTT. It encodes CASSSQGRDTEAFF. The chain uses TRBV2 and TRBJ1-1; D possibly corresponds to TRBD1 (5 bases). The V gene lost 5 bases and the J gene lost 3 bases, with 13 bases spanning the gap. CDR1 is SNHLY and CDR2 is FYNNEI in the germline V gene. This CDR3 is 14 amino acids long. The variable domain in full, with the rest retrieved from reference TRBV2 and TRBJ1-1, is EPEVTQTPSHQVTQMGQEVILRCVPISNHLYFYWYRQILGQKVEFLVSFYNNEISEKSEIFDDQFSVERPDGSNFTLKIRSTKLEDSAMYFCASSSQGRDTEAFFGQGTRLTVV.

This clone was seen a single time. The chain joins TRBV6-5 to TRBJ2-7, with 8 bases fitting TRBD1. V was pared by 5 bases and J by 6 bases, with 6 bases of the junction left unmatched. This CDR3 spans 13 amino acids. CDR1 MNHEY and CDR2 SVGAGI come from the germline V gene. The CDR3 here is CASSINRGTEQYF. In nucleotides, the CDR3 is TGTGCCAGCAGTATAAACAGGGGGACCGAGCAGTACTTC.

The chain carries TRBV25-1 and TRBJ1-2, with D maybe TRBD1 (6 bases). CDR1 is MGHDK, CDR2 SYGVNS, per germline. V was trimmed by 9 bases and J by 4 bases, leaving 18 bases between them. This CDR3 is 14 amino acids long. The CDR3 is CARVKQGDSYGYTF. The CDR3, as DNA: TGTGCCAGGGTTAAACAGGGAGATAGCTATGGCTACACCTTC.

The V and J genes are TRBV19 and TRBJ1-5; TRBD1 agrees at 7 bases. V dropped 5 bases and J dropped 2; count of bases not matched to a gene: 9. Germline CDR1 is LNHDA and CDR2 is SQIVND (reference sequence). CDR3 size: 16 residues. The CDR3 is CASSLDREGGNQPQHF. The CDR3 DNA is TGTGCCAGTAGTCTTGACAGGGAAGGCGGCAATCAGCCCCAGCATTTT.